This T cell receptor beta chain derives from a study of T cell responses to AZD1222 COVID-19 vaccine. Notes on the study in general: Receipt of two AZD1222 doses was followed by a rise in Spike-specific TCR breadth and depth. Nearly half of spike-specific TCRs reportedly target variant regions that are unmutated in the B.1.351 and B.1.1.7 variants. Regions 160-218 and 743-854 dominated among vaccine-associated CD4 TCRs spanning spike.

Concerning this clone: Its specificity is unknown.

This CDR3 region has 15 residues. Trimming stripped 1 base from V and 10 bases from J, with 19 bases between. CDR1 and CDR2 from the germline V gene are LGHDT and YNNKEL (reference sequence). TCRdb keeps only in-frame clones here, not all; method: immunoSEQ multiplex PCR. The data hold tens of thousands of clones, with 75% to 90% observed a single time. The sequenced sample was peripheral blood, obtained on day 0 of AZD1222 vaccination. This clonotype originated in an adult in good health. The gene calls are TRBV3-1 (or the pseudogene TRBV3-2) and TRBJ1-1; a weak D match, TRBD1 (5 bases). CDR3 nucleotides: TGTGCCAGCAGCCAAGGGGAATCTTATGGGGGACGAGCTTTCTTT. Its translation is CASSQGESYGGRAFF.